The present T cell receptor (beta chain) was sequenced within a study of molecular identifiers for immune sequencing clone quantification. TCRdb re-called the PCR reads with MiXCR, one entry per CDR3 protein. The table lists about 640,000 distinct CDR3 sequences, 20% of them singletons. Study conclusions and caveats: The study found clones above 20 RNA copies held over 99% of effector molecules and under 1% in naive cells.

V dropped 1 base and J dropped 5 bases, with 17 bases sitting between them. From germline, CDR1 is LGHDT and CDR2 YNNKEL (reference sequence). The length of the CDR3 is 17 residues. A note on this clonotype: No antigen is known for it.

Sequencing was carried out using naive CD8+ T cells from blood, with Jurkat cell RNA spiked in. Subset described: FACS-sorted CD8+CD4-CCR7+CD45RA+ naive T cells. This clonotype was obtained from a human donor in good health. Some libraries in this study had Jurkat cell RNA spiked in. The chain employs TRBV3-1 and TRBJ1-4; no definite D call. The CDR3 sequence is CASSQVFKIGANEKLFF. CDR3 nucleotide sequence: TGTGCCAGCAGCCAAGTATTTAAGATCGGAGCAAATGAAAAACTGTTTTTT.